Listed below are T cell receptor beta chains from one sample, sequenced in a study of cytomegalovirus exposure and HLA in healthy donors. Sequencing used immunoSEQ multiplex PCR; TCRdb keeps in-frame clones, though not all of them. The repertoire includes about 180,000 clones, around 82% of them detected once, and around 6% sits in the top ten. Input material: PBMCs. The receptors come from a man aged 35-49 years in good health and CMV-seronegative. Each CDR3 is given with its conserved first and last residue. The order of the fields is D gene, CDR3 length, clone size, J gene, V gene, CDR3 protein, CDR3 DNA. A D gene is named only where the DNA matches it firmly. Size values are once, few and many counts, or a class for expanded clones, and some rows have none.

>TRBD2|16|.|TRBJ2-3|TRBV9
CASSVELASYTDTQYF
TGTGCCAGCAGCGTAGAACTAGCGTCTTACACAGATACGCAGTATTTT
>TRBD2|16|.|TRBJ2-7|TRBV30
CAWSGTSGFSSYEQYF
TGTGCCTGGAGTGGGACTAGCGGGTTTAGCTCCTACGAGCAGTACTTC
>.|13|.|TRBJ1-1|TRBV4-3
CASSQDRGTEAFF
TGCGCCAGCAGCCAAGATCGAGGCACTGAAGCTTTCTTT
>.|13|.|TRBJ2-3|TRBV10-1
CASSQASTDTQYF
TGCGCCAGCAGCCAGGCTAGCACAGATACGCAGTATTTT
>.|14|.|TRBJ2-3|TRBV4-3
CASSQDRGANTQYF
TGCGCCAGCAGCCAAGATCGTGGAGCAAATACGCAGTATTTT
>.|13|once|TRBJ2-7|TRBV19
CASSMAQDYEQYF
TGTGCCAGTAGTATGGCACAGGACTACGAGCAGTACTTC
>.|15|.|TRBJ2-7|TRBV6-6
CASRSGVGGSYEQYF
TGTGCCAGCAGGTCAGGGGTTGGGGGCTCCTACGAGCAGTACTTC
>TRBD1|17|few|TRBJ1-2|TRBV18
CASSPGGQGGFRGGYTF
TGTGCCAGCTCACCCGGTGGACAGGGGGGTTTTAGAGGTGGCTACACCTTC
>TRBD2|17|once|TRBJ2-1|TRBV7-8
CASSLRTSGTTGGEQFF
TGTGCCAGCAGCTTAAGAACTAGCGGGACGACCGGCGGTGAGCAGTTCTTC
>.|15|few|TRBJ2-3|TRBV6-5
CASSPQRNLPDTQYF
TGTGCCAGCAGTCCCCAGCGGAACCTGCCAGATACGCAGTATTTT